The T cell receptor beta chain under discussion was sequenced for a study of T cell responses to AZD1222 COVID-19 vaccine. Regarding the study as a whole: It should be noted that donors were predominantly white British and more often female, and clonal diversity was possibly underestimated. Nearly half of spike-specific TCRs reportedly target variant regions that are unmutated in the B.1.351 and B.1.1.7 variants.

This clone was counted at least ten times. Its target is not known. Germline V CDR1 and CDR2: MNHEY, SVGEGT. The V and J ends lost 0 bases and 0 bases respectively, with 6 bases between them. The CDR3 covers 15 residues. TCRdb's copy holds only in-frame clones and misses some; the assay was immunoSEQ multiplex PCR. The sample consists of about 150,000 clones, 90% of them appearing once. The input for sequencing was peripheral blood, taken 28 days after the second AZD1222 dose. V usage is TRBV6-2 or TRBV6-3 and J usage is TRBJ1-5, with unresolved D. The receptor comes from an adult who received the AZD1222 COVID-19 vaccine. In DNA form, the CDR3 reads TGTGCCAGCAGTTACTCGTTGCGTAGCAATCAGCCCCAGCATTTT. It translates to CASSYSLRSNQPQHF.